This TCR beta chain originates from a study of response to subunit inactivated influenza vaccine. TCRdb re-called the RT-PCR reads with MiXCR, one entry per CDR3 protein. The data contain hundreds of thousands of distinct CDR3 sequences, 11% of them singletons. The table lists this clonotype with a few counts. The CDR3 has 17 amino acids. V was cut by 0 bases and J by 0 bases, with 13 bases left in between. The germline V gene has CDR1 MNHEY and CDR2 SVGAGI. These records were also assigned to another study, of T cells expressing NK-cell markers. That publication notes: Making the TCR beta cDNA relied on 5'RACE template switching with UMIs.

The TCR sequence derives from a man between 45 and 60 years old who received an inactivated influenza vaccine. This specimen consisted of PBMCs from blood, obtained on the day of vaccination. This sequence joins TRBV6-5 and TRBJ2-3, with a weak D call TRBD2 (6 bases). The CDR3 DNA sequence: TGTGCCAGCAGTTACTCGAAGCGCGGGGAGAGCACAGATACGCAGTATTTT. Translation: CASSYSKRGESTDTQYF.